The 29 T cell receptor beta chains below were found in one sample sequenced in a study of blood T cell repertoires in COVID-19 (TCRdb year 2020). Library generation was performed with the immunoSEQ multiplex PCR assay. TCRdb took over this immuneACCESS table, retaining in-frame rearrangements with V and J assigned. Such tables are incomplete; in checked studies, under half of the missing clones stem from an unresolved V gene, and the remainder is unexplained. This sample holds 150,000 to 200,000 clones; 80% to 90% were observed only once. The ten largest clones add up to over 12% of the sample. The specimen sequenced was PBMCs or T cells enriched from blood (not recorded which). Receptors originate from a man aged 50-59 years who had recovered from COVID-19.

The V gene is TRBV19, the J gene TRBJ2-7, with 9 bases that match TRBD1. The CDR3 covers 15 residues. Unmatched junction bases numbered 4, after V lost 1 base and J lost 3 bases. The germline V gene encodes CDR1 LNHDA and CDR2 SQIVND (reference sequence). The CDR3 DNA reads TGTGCCAGTAGTATAGTTGGACAGGGGAACTACGAGCAGTACTTC. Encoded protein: CASSIVGQGNYEQYF.

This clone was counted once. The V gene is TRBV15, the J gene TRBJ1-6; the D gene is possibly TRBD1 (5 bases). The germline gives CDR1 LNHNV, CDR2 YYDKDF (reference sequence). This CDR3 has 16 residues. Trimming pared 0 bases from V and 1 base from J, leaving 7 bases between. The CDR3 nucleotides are TGTGCCACCAGCAGAGATCGGGGGTCCTATAATTCACCCCTCCACTTT. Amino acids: CATSRDRGSYNSPLHF. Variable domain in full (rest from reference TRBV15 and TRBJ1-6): DAMVIQNPRYQVTQFGKPVTLSCSQTLNHNVMYWYQQKSSQAPKLLFHYYDKDFNNEADTPDNFQSRRPNTSFCFLDIRSPGLGDTAMYLCATSRDRGSYNSPLHFGNGTRLTVT.

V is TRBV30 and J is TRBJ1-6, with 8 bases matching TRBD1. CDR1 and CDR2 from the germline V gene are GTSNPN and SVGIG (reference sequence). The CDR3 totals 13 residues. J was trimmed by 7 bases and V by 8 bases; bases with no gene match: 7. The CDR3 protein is CARGGQENSPLHF. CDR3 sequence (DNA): TGTGCCCGGGGGGGACAGGAAAATTCACCCCTCCACTTT.

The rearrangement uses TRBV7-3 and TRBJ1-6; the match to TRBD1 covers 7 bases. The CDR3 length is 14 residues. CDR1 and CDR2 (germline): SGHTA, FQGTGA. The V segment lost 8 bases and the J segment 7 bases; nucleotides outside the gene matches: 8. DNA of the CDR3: TGTGCCAGCCCTCTCCGGGACAGAAATTCACCCCTCCACTTT. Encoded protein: CASPLRDRNSPLHF.

The CDR3, as DNA: TGTGCCAGCAGCTTAGGGACTAGCGGGGAGGTCTCCTACAATGAGCAGTTCTTC. It translates to CASSLGTSGEVSYNEQFF. This chain uses TRBV11-2 with TRBJ2-1, with 12 bases lining up with TRBD2. There are 18 residues in the CDR3. CDR1 and CDR2 from the germline V gene are SGHAT and FQNNGV. The ends lost 1 base at V and 0 bases at J; junction bases unmatched: 4.

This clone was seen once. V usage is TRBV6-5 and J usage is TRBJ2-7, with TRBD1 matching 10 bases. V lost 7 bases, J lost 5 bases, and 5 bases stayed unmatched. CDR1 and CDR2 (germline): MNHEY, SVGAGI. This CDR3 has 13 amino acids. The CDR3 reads CASTRDRGNEQYF. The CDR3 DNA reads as TGTGCCAGCACCCGGGACAGGGGTAACGAGCAGTACTTC.

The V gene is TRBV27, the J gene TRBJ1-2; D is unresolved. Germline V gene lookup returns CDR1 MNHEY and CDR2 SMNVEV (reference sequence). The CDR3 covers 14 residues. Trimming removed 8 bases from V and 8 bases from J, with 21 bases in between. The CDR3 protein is CASLSGQSDGGYTF. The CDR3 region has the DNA TGTGCCAGCCTTAGCGGCCAAAGCGACGGCGGCTACACCTTC.

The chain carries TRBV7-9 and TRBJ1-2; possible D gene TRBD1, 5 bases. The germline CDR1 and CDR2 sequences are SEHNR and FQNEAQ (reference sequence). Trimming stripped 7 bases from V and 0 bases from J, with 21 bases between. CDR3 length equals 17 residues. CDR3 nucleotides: TGTGCCAGCACCATAACAGAACGGGGACTCTCTAACTATGGCTACACCTTC. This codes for CASTITERGLSNYGYTF.

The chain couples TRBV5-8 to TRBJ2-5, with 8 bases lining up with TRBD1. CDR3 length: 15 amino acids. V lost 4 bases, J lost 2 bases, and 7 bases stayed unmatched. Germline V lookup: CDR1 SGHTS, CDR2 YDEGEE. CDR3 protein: CASSPGTGRQETQYF. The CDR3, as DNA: TGTGCCAGCAGCCCCGGGACAGGACGGCAAGAGACCCAGTACTTC.

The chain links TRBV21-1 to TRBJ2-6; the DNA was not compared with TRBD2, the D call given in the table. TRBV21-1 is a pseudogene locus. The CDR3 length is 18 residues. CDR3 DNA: TGTGCCAGCAGCAAAGAAGTCCCGGACTGTGCTGGGGCCAACGTCCTGACTTTC. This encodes CASSKEVPDCAGANVLTF.

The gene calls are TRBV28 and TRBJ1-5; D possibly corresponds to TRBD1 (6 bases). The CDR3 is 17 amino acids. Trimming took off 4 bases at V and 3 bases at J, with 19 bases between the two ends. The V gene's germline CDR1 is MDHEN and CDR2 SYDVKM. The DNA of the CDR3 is TGTGCCAGCAGTTCTCATGTCGGGGGGGCTTTCAATCAGCCCCAGCATTTT. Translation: CASSSHVGGAFNQPQHF.

The CDR3 nucleotides are TGTGCCAGTAGTAGAACGGGGACAGGGTCGGGGCCCCAGCATTTT. It translates to CASSRTGTGSGPQHF. The chain employs TRBV19 and TRBJ1-5; TRBD1 agrees at 9 bases. The junction had 10 bases not matched to a gene; V was cut back by 4 bases and J by 9 bases. Germline V gene lookup returns CDR1 LNHDA and CDR2 SQIVND (reference sequence). The CDR3 totals 15 residues.

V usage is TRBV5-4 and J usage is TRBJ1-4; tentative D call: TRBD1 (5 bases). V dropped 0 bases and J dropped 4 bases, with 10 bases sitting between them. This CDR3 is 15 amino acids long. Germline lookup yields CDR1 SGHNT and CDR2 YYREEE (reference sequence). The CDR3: CASSLGRGYNEKLFF. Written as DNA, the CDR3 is TGTGCCAGCAGCTTGGGACGGGGGTATAATGAAAAACTGTTTTTT.

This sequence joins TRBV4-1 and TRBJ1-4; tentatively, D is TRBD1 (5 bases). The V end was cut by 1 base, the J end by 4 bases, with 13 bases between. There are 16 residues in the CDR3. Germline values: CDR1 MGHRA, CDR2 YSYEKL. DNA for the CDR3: TGCGCCAGCAGCCAAGTCCCCAGGGCAAATAATGAAAAACTGTTTTTT. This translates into CASSQVPRANNEKLFF.

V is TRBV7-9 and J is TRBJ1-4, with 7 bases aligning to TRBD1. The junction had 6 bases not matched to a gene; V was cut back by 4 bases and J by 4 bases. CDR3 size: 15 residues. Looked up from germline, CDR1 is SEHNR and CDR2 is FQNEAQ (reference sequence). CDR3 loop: CASSSPGQLNEKLFF. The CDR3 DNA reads TGTGCCAGCAGCTCCCCGGGACAGCTTAATGAAAAACTGTTTTTT.

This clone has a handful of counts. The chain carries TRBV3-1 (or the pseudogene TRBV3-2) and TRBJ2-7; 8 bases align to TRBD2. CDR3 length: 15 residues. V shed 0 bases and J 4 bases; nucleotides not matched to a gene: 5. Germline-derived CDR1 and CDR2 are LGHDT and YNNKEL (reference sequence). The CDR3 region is CASSQDLLAAYEQYF. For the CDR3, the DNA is TGTGCCAGCAGCCAAGATTTACTAGCGGCGTACGAGCAGTACTTC.

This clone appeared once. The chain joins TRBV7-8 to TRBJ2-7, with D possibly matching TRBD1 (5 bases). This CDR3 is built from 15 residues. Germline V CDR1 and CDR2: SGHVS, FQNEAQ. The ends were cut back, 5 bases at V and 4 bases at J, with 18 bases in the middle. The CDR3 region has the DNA TGTGCCAGCAGCCCAGACAAGGGGTCGAGGTACGAGCAGTACTTC. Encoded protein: CASSPDKGSRYEQYF.

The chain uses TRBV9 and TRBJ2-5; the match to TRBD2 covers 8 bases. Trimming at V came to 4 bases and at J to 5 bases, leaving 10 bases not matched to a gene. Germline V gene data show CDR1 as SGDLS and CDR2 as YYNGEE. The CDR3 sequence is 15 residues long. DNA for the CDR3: TGTGCCAGCAGCACCCGAGGGCGGGGGGTGGAGACCCAGTACTTC. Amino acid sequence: CASSTRGRGVETQYF.

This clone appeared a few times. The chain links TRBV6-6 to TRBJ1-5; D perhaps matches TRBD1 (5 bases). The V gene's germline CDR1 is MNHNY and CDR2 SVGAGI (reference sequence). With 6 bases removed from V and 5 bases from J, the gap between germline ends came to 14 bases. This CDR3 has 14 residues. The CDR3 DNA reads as TGTGCCAGCAGCTTTCCGGGGGAGTATCAGCCCCAGCATTTT. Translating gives CASSFPGEYQPQHF.

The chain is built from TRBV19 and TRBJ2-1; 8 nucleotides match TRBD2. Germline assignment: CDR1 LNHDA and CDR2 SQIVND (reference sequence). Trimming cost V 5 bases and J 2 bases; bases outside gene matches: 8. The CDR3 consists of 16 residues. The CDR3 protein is CASSSLAGGAYNEQFF. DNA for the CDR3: TGTGCCAGTAGTTCCTTGGCGGGGGGCGCCTACAATGAGCAGTTCTTC. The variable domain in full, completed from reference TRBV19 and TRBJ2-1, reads DGGITQSPKYLFRKEGQNVTLSCEQNLNHDAMYWYRQDPGQGLRLIYYSQIVNDFQKGDIAEGYSVSREKKESFPLTVTSAQKNPTAFYLCASSSLAGGAYNEQFFGPGTRLTVL.

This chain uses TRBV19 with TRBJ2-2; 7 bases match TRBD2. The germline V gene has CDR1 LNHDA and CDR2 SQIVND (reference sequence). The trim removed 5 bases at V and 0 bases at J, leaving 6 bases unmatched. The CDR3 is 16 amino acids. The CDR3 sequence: CASSPAGYANTGELFF. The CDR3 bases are TGTGCCAGTAGTCCAGCGGGGTATGCGAACACCGGGGAGCTGTTTTTT.

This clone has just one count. This CDR3 reads CASSGRTGGTGELFF. The CDR3 DNA reads as TGTGCCAGCAGTGGACGTACAGGGGGGACCGGGGAGCTGTTTTTT. The rearrangement links TRBV2 to TRBJ2-2, with TRBD1 matching 8 bases. Germline V gene lookup returns CDR1 SNHLY and CDR2 FYNNEI. The CDR3 has 15 residues. V lost 4 bases to trimming and J lost 5 bases; unmatched junction nucleotides: 6.

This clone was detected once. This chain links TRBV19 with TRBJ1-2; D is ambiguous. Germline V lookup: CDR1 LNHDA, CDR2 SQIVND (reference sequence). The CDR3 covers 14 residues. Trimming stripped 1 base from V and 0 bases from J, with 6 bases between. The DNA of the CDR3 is TGTGCCAGTAGTATAGGGCCAGCTAACTATGGCTACACCTTC. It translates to CASSIGPANYGYTF.

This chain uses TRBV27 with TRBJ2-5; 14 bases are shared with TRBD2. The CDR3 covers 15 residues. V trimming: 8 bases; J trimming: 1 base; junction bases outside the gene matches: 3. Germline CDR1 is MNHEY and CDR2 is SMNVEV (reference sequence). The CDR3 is CASRTSGGRQETQYF. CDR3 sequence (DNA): TGTGCCAGCCGGACTAGCGGGGGGCGCCAAGAGACCCAGTACTTC.

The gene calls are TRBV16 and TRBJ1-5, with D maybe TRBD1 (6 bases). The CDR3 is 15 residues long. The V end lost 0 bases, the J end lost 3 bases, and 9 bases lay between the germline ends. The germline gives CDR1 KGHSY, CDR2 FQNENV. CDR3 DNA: TGTGCCAGCAGCCAATCTACAGGGACCAATCAGCCCCAGCATTTT. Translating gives CASSQSTGTNQPQHF.

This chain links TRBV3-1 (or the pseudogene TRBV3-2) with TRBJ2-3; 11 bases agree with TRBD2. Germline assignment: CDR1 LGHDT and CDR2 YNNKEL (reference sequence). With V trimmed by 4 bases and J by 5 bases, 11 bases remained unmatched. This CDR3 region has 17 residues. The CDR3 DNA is TGTGCCAGCAGCCCCCTTAGCGGGGGGGCAATGGGAGATACGCAGTATTTT. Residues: CASSPLSGGAMGDTQYF.

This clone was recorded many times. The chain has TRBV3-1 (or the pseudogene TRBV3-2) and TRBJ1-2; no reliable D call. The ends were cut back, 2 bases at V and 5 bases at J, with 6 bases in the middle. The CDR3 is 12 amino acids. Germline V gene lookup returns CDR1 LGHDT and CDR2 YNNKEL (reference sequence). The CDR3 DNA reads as TGTGCCAGCAGCCAAATCCGGTATGGCTACACCTTC. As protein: CASSQIRYGYTF.

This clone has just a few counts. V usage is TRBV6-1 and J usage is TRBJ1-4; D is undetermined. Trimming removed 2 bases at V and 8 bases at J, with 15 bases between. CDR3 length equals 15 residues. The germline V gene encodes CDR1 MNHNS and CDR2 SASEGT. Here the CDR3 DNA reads TGTGCCAGCAGTGAACCCCTCGGAGATTGGGAAAAACTGTTTTTT. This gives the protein CASSEPLGDWEKLFF.

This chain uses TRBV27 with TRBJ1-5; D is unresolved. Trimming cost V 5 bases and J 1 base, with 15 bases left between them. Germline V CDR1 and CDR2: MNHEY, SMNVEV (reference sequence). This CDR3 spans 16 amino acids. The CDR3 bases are TGTGCCAGCAGTCCAGGTCAGCGGGCGAGCAATCAGCCCCAGCATTTT. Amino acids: CASSPGQRASNQPQHF.